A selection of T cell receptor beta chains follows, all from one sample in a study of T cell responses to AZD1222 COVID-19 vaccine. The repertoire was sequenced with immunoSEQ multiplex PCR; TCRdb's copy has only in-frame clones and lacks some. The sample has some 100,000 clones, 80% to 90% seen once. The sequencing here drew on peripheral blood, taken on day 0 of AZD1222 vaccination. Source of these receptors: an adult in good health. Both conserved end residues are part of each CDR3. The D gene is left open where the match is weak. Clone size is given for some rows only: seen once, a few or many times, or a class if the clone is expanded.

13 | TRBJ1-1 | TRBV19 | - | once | TGTGCCAGTAGTATATATCACGGCTCTGAAGCTTTCTTT | CASSIYHGSEAFF
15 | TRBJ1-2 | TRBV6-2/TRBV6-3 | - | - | TGTGCCAGCAGTTACTCGGGTCGACGTGGTTATGGCTACACCTTC | CASSYSGRRGYGYTF
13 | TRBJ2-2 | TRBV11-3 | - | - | TGTGCCAGCAGCCCTTACTCCACCGGGGAGCTGTTTTTT | CASSPYSTGELFF
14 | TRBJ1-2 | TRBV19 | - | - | TGTGCCAGTAGTATTAGACAGACCCTAGAGGGCTACACCTTC | CASSIRQTLEGYTF
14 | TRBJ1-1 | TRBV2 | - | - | TGTGCCAGCTCTCGGGGTTCCCAGAACACTGAAGCTTTCTTT | CASSRGSQNTEAFF
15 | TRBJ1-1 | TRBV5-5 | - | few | TGTGCCAGCAGCTCAAGCTACCGAGGACGGCCGGGGGCTTTCTTT | CASSSSYRGRPGAFF
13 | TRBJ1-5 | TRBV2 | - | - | TGTGCCAGCAGTGAACTTGGGAATCAGCCCCAGCATTTT | CASSELGNQPQHF
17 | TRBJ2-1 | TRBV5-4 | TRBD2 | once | TGTGCCAGCAGCTTGGGCATCGGGACTAGTCTTTACAATGAGCAGTTCTTC | CASSLGIGTSLYNEQFF
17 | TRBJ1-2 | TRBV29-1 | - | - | TGCAGCGTTGAGACTGGATATGGGACATCCAACTCCTATGGCTACACCTTC | CSVETGYGTSNSYGYTF
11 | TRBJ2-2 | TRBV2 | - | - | TGTGCCGGAGGGGTTTACGGGGAGCTGTTTTTT | CAGGVYGELFF
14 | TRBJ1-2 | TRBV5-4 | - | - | TGTGCCAGCAGAAAAAAAGAAACGGTTTTAGGCTACACCTTC | CASRKKETVLGYTF
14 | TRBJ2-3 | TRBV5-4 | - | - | TGTGCCAGCGTACTACAGGGCCGCCCAGATACGCAGTATTTT | CASVLQGRPDTQYF
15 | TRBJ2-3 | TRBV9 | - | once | TGTGCCAGCAGCGGGGTGGGGCCGGGGACAGATACGCAGTATTTT | CASSGVGPGTDTQYF
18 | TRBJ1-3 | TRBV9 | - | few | TGTGCCAGCAGCGTAAAGGACGCAGGCGCGTTCTCTGGAAACACCATATATTTT | CASSVKDAGAFSGNTIYF
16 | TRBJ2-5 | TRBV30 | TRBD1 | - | TGTGCCTGGAGTGGCACAGGGGTAAGTGGGCAAGAGACCCAGTACTTC | CAWSGTGVSGQETQYF
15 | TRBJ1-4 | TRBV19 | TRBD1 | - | TGTGCCAGTGGGGACAGGGCGAGGACTAATGAAAAACTGTTTTTT | CASGDRARTNEKLFF
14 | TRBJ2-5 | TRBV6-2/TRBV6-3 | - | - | TGTGCCAGCAGTTTCCTGACTAGTAAAGAGACCCAGTACTTC | CASSFLTSKETQYF
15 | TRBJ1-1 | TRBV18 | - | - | TGTGCCAGCACTAATAACCCGGTGTCGGGGACTGAAGCTTTCTTT | CASTNNPVSGTEAFF
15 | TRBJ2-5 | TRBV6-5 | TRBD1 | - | TGTGCCAGCAGAAGCCGACAGGGTGGGGCAGAGACCCAGTACTTC | CASRSRQGGAETQYF
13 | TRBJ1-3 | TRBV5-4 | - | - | TGTGCCAGCAGCCGGACTTCTGGAAACACCATATATTTT | CASSRTSGNTIYF
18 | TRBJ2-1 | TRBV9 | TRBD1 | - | TGTGCCAGCAGCGCTTTAGACCGGGACAGGGGGCATCACAATGAGCAGTTCTTC | CASSALDRDRGHHNEQFF
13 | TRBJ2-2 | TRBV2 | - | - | TGTGCCAGCAGGGCAGAAAACACCGGGGAGCTGTTTTTT | CASRAENTGELFF
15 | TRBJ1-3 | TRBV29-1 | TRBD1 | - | TGCAGCGTTGTGGTGGACAGGGGAATAGGAAACACCATATATTTT | CSVVVDRGIGNTIYF
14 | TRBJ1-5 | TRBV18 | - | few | TGTGCCAGCTCACCACGACAGGACAATCAGCCCCAGCATTTT | CASSPRQDNQPQHF
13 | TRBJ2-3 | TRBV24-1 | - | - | TGTGCCACCTCCGGGGGCTACACAGATACGCAGTATTTT | CATSGGYTDTQYF
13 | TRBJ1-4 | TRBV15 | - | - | TGTGCCACCAGCAACGAAATTCGTGGGAAACTGTTTTTT | CATSNEIRGKLFF
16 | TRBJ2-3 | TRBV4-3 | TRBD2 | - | TGCGCCAGCAGCCCACGACTAGCGGGGAGCACAGATACGCAGTATTTT | CASSPRLAGSTDTQYF
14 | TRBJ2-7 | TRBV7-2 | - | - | TGTGCCAGCAGCTTAGGTCAGCTTATCTACGAGCAGTACTTC | CASSLGQLIYEQYF
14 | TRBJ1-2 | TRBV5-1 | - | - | TGCGCCAGCAGCCCTGAGTACCGATTTAATGGCTACACCTTC | CASSPEYRFNGYTF
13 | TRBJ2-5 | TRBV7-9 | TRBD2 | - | TGTGCCAGCAGCTACGGACTAGGGGAGACCCAGTACTTC | CASSYGLGETQYF
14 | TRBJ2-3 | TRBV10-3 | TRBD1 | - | TGTGCCATCAGTGAGACGCAGGACAGGGATACGCAGTATTTT | CAISETQDRDTQYF
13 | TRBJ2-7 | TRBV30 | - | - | TGTGCCTGGAGTGCCCCGGAACTGACGAAGCAGTACTTC | CAWSAPELTKQYF
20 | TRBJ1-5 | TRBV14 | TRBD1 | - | TGTGCCAGCAGCCACAAGACGGCGGGACAGGGAAAAAATAGCAATCAGCCCCAGCATTTT | CASSHKTAGQGKNSNQPQHF
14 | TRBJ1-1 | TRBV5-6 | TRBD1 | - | TGTGCCAGCAGCTTGGTGCAGGGGGCGGGTGAAGCTTTCTTT | CASSLVQGAGEAFF
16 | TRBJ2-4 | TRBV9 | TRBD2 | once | TGTGCCAGCAGCGTAGAGGCTAGCGGGGGGCACCCTGCCTTGTACTTC | CASSVEASGGHPALYF
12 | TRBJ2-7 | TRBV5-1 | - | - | TGCGCCAGCAGGAGTAGGGACCGGGAGCAGTACTTC | CASRSRDREQYF
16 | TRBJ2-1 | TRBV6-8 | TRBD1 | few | TGTGCCAGCAGCCTACGGGGGACAGGGAATGTATATGAGCAGTTCTTC | CASSLRGTGNVYEQFF
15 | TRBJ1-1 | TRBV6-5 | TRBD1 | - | TGTGCCAGCAGCTACCAGGGGACAGGGCGCACTGAAGCTTTCTTT | CASSYQGTGRTEAFF
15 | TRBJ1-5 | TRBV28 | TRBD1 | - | TGTGCCAGCAGTCCCGGACAGGGCTTCAGTCAGCCCCAGCATTTT | CASSPGQGFSQPQHF
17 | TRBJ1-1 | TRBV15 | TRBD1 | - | TGTGCCACCAGCAGAGATACCGGGACAGTAAAGAACACTGAAGCTTTCTTT | CATSRDTGTVKNTEAFF
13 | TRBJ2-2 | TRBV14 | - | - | TGTGCCAGCAGCCAAGACGACGTAGGGGAGCTGTTTTTT | CASSQDDVGELFF
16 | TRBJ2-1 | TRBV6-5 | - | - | TGTGCCAGCAGTTACGGAGGGGTATCCCCCTACAATGAGCAGTTCTTC | CASSYGGVSPYNEQFF
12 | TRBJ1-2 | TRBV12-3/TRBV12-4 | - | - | TGTGCCAGCACCCGGACAGCCTATGGCTACACCTTC | CASTRTAYGYTF
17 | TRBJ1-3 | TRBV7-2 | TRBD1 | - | TGTGCCAGCAGCCACCGACAGGGGGGCTCTGTTGGAAACACCATATATTTT | CASSHRQGGSVGNTIYF
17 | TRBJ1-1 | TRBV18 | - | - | TGTGCCAGCTCACCACAGGGACCAAAAAGCGTGGACACTGAAGCTTTCTTT | CASSPQGPKSVDTEAFF
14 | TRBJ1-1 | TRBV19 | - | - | TGTGCCAGTAGTACCCAACCGGGGGCGTCTGAAGCTTTCTTT | CASSTQPGASEAFF
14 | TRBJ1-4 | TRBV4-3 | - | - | TGCGCCAGCAGCGCCCGAGCAACTAATGAAAAACTGTTTTTT | CASSARATNEKLFF
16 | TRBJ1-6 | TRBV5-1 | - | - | TGCGCCAGCAGCTTGGCCTCGTCTGACATGGATTCACCCCTCCACTTT | CASSLASSDMDSPLHF
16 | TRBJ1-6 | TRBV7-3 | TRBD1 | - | TGTGCCAGCAGCCAGGGGACTCGGACAGGGAGTTCACCCCTCCACTTT | CASSQGTRTGSSPLHF
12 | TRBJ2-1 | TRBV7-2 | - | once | TGTGCCAGCAGCCTCCGACTAGGAGAAGGGTTCTTC | CASSLRLGEGFF
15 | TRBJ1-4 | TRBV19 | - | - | TGTGCCAGTAGTGGACGACAGACAACTAATGAAAAACTGTTTTTT | CASSGRQTTNEKLFF
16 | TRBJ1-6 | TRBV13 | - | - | TGTGCCAGCAGCTTAGGTTTCCCGGACTATAATTCACCCCTCCACTTT | CASSLGFPDYNSPLHF
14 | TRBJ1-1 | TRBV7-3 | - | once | TGTGCCAGCAGCTCTGCGGGGGGCGGCACTGAAGCTTTCTTT | CASSSAGGGTEAFF
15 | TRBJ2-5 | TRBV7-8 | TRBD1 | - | TGTGCCAACACCCCCCCGGGACAGGGGGGTTTGACCCAGTACTTC | CANTPPGQGGLTQYF